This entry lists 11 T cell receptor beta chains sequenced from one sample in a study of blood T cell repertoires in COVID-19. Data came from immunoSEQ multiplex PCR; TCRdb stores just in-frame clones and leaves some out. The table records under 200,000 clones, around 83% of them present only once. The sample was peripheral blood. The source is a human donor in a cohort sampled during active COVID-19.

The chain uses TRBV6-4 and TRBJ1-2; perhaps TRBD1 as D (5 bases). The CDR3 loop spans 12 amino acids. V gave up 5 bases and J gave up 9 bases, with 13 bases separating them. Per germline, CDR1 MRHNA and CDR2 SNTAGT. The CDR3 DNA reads TGTGCCAGCAGTAAGCAGGGCGTGAGCTACACCTTC. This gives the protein CASSKQGVSYTF.

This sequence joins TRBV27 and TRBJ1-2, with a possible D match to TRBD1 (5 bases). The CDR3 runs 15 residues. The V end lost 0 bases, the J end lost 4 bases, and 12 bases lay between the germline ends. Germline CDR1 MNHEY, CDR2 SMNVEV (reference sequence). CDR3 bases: TGTGCCAGCAGTTTATCGAGGCAGGGCATCTATGGCTACACCTTC. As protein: CASSLSRQGIYGYTF.

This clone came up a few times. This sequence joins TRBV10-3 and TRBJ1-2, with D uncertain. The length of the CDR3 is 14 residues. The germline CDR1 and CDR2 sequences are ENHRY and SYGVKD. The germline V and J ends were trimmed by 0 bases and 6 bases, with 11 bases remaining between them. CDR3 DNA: TGTGCCATCAGTGAGTCTAGGGAGCGAGATGGCTACACCTTC. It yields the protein CAISESRERDGYTF.

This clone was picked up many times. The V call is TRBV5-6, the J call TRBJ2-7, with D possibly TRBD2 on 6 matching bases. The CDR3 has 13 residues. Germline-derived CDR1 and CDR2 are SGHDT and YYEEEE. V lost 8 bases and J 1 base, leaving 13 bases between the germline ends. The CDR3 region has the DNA TGTGCCAGTGGCCGGGAGATGTCCTACGAGCAGTACTTC. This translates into CASGREMSYEQYF.

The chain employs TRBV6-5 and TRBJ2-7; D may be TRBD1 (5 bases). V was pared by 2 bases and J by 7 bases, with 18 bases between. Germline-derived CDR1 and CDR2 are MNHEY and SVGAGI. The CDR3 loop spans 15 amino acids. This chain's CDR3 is CASSYRTGRVGEQYF. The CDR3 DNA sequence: TGTGCCAGCAGTTACCGAACCGGCAGGGTAGGGGAGCAGTACTTC.

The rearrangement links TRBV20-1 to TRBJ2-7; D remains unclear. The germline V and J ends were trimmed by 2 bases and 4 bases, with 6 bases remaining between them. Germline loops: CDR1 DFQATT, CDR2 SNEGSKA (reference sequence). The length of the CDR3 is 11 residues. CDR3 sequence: CSARIEYEQYF. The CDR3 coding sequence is TGCAGTGCTAGAATAGAGTACGAGCAGTACTTC.

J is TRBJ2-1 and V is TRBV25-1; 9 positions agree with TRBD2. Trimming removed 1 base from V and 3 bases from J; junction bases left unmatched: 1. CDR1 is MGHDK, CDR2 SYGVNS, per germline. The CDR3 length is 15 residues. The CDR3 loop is CASSEWRGGYNEQFF. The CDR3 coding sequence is TGTGCCAGCAGTGAATGGCGGGGGGGCTACAATGAGCAGTTCTTC.

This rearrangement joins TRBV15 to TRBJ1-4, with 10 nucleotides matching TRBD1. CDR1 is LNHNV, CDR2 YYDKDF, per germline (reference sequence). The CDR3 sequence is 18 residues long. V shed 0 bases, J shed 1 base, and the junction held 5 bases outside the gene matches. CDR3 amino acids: CATSRDRTGGLTNEKLFF. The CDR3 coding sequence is TGTGCCACCAGCAGAGATCGGACAGGGGGTCTAACTAATGAAAAACTGTTTTTT.

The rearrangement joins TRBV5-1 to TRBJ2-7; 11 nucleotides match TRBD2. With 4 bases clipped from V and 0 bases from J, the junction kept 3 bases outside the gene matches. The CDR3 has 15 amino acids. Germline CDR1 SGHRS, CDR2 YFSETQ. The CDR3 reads CASSQLAGDSYEQYF. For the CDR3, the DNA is TGCGCCAGCAGCCAACTAGCGGGAGACTCCTACGAGCAGTACTTC. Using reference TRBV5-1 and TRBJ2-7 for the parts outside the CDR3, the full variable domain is KAGVTQTPRYLIKTRGQQVTLSCSPISGHRSVSWYQQTPGQGLQFLFEYFSETQRNKGNFPGRFSGRQFSNSRSEMNVSTLELGDSALYLCASSQLAGDSYEQYFGPGTRLTVT.

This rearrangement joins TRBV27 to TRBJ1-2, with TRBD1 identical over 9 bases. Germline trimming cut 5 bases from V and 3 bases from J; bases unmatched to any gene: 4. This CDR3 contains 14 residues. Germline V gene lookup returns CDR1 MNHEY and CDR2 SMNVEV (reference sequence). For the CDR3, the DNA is TGTGCCAGCAGTCCACAGGGGGCCGACTATGGCTACACCTTC. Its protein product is CASSPQGADYGYTF.

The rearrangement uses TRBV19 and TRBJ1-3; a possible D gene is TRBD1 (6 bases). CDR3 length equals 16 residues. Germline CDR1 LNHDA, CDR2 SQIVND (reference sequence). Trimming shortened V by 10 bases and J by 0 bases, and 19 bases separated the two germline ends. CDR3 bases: TGTGCCACGGGTCCGGGACAAAGATTCTCTGGAAACACCATATATTTT. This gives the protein CATGPGQRFSGNTIYF.